These 26 T cell receptor beta chains were sequenced from one sample in a study of beta chain features in type 1 diabetes. cDNA synthesis used the whole RNA isolate, giving expressed TCRB sequences. This table comes from immunoSEQ multiplex PCR, and its TCRdb copy is limited to in-frame clones, with some not included. The table has more than 300,000 clones, more than 13% seen once. The specimen sequenced was naive CD4+ T cells from blood. The receptors derive from a woman younger than 30 in good health.

The gene calls are TRBV7-2 and TRBJ1-3; perhaps TRBD1 as D (6 bases). The CDR3 is 14 amino acids. In germline, CDR1 is SGHTA, CDR2 FQGNSA. Trimming pared 5 bases from V and 1 base from J, leaving 9 bases between. CDR3 in amino acids: CASSLDSSGNTIYF. The CDR3 nucleotides are TGTGCCAGCAGCCTGGACAGTTCTGGAAACACCATATATTTT.

The chain links TRBV20-1 to TRBJ2-1; D unclear. Looked up from germline, CDR1 is DFQATT and CDR2 is SNEGSKA (reference sequence). The CDR3 is 11 amino acids. V lost 5 bases, J lost 14 bases, and 16 bases lay in between. DNA of the CDR3: TGCAGTGCTTCCCGACACGTTTCGAAGTTCTTC. Translating gives CSASRHVSKFF.

This clone has a handful of counts. The chain carries TRBV28 and TRBJ2-7; no clear D. V was trimmed by 4 bases and J by 6 bases, leaving 16 bases between them. Germline assignment: CDR1 MDHEN and CDR2 SYDVKM. The length of the CDR3 is 14 residues. For the CDR3, the DNA is TGTGCCAGCAGTTCTTCCCTACCGACTCCCGAGCAGTACTTC. Encoded protein: CASSSSLPTPEQYF. The entire variable domain, with the rest obtained from reference TRBV28 and TRBJ2-7, is as follows: DVKVTQSSRYLVKRTGEKVFLECVQDMDHENMFWYRQDPGLGLRLIYFSYDVKMKEKGDIPEGYSVSREKKERFSLILESASTNQTSMYLCASSSSLPTPEQYFGPGTRLTVT.

This clone was counted a few times. The V call is TRBV7-9, the J call TRBJ2-7; weak D call: TRBD1 (6 bases). The CDR3 sequence is 15 residues long. Per the germline V gene, CDR1 is SEHNR and CDR2 is FQNEAQ (reference sequence). V lost 5 bases to trimming and J lost 2 bases, with 16 bases between them. CDR3 DNA: TGTGCCAGCAGCCTTCAGGGGCAGTTGCCCTACGAGCAGTACTTC. Protein product: CASSLQGQLPYEQYF. The full variable domain, completed using reference TRBV7-9 and TRBJ2-7, is DTGVSQNPRHKITKRGQNVTFRCDPISEHNRLYWYRQTLGQGPEFLTYFQNEAQLEKSRLLSDRFSAERPKGSFSTLEIQRTEQGDSAMYLCASSLQGQLPYEQYFGPGTRLTVT.

The chain couples TRBV6-6 to TRBJ2-7; the D gene is possibly TRBD2 (6 bases). Trimming took 7 bases from V and 3 from J, leaving 13 bases between them. In germline, CDR1 is MNHNY, CDR2 SVGAGI (reference sequence). The CDR3 totals 13 residues. This CDR3 is CASNRENNYEQYF. CDR3 in DNA: TGTGCCAGCAATCGGGAGAATAACTACGAGCAGTACTTC.

This clone was detected only a few times. The CDR3 region has the DNA TGCAGCGTTGAAGGGCGGGCGGGGAACACTGAAGCTTTCTTT. Encoded protein: CSVEGRAGNTEAFF. V usage is TRBV29-1 and J usage is TRBJ1-1, with D unclear. Per the germline V gene, CDR1 is SQVTM and CDR2 is ANQGSEA. V lost 1 base and J lost 1, with 10 bases in between. The CDR3 extends over 14 amino acids.

The gene calls are TRBV29-1 and TRBJ2-7, with 8 positions matching TRBD1. The germline gives CDR1 SQVTM, CDR2 ANQGSEA. The CDR3 totals 14 residues. The V segment lost 6 bases and the J segment 2 bases; nucleotides outside the gene matches: 9. In nucleotides, the CDR3 is TGCAGCGTAGTAAGGACAGGGTCTACCTACGAGCAGTACTTC. It specifies CSVVRTGSTYEQYF.

This clone was found a few times. The chain has TRBV30 and TRBJ2-7; D is perhaps TRBD2 (5 bases). From germline, CDR1 is GTSNPN and CDR2 SVGIG (reference sequence). The CDR3 length is 14 residues. Trimming took 1 base from V and 3 from J, leaving 13 bases between them. DNA for the CDR3: TGTGCCTGGAGTGCCTCGGGTGGACTCTACGAGCAGTACTTC. It yields the protein CAWSASGGLYEQYF.

There are a few counts of this clone. The chain recombines TRBV6-5 with TRBJ1-5; TRBD1 might be the D (5 bases). This CDR3 has 14 residues. V lost 0 bases to trimming and J lost 6 bases, with 9 bases between them. Germline CDR1 and CDR2: MNHEY and SVGAGI. Here the CDR3 DNA reads TGTGCCAGCAGTTACTCGGATCAGGGTCAGCCCCAGCATTTT. Translation: CASSYSDQGQPQHF.

The chain is built from TRBV9 and TRBJ2-1, with D possibly being TRBD2 (6 bases). The CDR3 has 16 residues. Trimming stripped 0 bases from V and 2 bases from J, with 12 bases between. Germline values: CDR1 SGDLS, CDR2 YYNGEE. The CDR3 nucleotides are TGTGCCAGCAGCGTAGGTTTAGCGGTTACCTACAATGAGCAGTTCTTC. Residues: CASSVGLAVTYNEQFF.

V gene TRBV2 combines with J gene TRBJ2-1; 8 positions agree with TRBD2. V was pared by 8 bases and J by 3 bases, with 6 bases of the junction left unmatched. Germline V CDR1 and CDR2: SNHLY, FYNNEI. The CDR3 extends over 14 amino acids. This CDR3 reads CASGRREGYNEQFF. Written as DNA, the CDR3 is TGTGCCAGCGGAAGACGGGAGGGCTACAATGAGCAGTTCTTC.

This rearrangement joins TRBV21-1 to TRBJ2-1; the D call in the table, TRBD1, was not verified against the DNA. TRBV21-1 is a pseudogene locus. This CDR3 comprises 8 residues. Written as DNA, the CDR3 is TGTGCCCGGGACAGGGAGTTCTTC. Its translation: CARDREFF.

The genes are TRBV18 and TRBJ2-1; D is unresolved. V was clipped by 3 bases and J by 5 bases, with 8 bases between them. Germline CDR1 reads KGHSH; CDR2 reads LQKENI. This CDR3 is built from 13 residues. The CDR3 loop is CASSPLSDNEQFF. The CDR3 DNA follows: TGTGCCAGCTCACCTCTTTCAGACAATGAGCAGTTCTTC.

This rearrangement joins TRBV7-3 to TRBJ2-1, with 9 bases identical to TRBD2. Germline assignment: CDR1 SGHTA and CDR2 FQGTGA. This CDR3 spans 14 amino acids. With V trimmed by 5 bases and J by 7 bases, 6 bases remained unmatched. Written as DNA, the CDR3 is TGTGCCAGCAGCCCCTTTAGCGGGAGTAATGAGCAGTTCTTC. Translated, it gives CASSPFSGSNEQFF. Supplemented by reference TRBV7-3 and TRBJ2-1, the full variable domain reads GAGVSQTPSNKVTEKGKYVELRCDPISGHTALYWYRQSLGQGPEFLIYFQGTGAADDSGLPNDRFFAVRPEGSVSTLKIQRTERGDSAVYLCASSPFSGSNEQFFGPGTRLTVL.

This clone showed up just once. This chain uses TRBV9 with TRBJ2-2, with D tentatively TRBD1 (6 bases). V lost 3 bases to trimming and J lost 5 bases, with 14 bases between them. CDR1 is SGDLS, CDR2 YYNGEE, per germline. CDR3 length equals 15 residues. The CDR3 coding sequence is TGTGCCAGCAGCGCGGACAGCAGACGGACCGGGGAGCTGTTTTTT. Translation: CASSADSRRTGELFF.

V is TRBV15 and J is TRBJ2-5; no reliable D call. V gave up 9 bases and J gave up 5 bases, with 13 bases separating them. The germline V gene encodes CDR1 LNHNV and CDR2 YYDKDF (reference sequence). The CDR3 is 12 amino acids. The CDR3, as DNA: TGTGCCACGTCTAGAATCGGGGAGACCCAGTACTTC. Amino acids: CATSRIGETQYF.

The sample holds a few counts of this clone. This rearrangement joins TRBV18 to TRBJ1-1; no clear D. The germline V and J ends were trimmed by 2 bases and 11 bases, with 12 bases remaining between them. The CDR3 covers 12 residues. Germline CDR1 and CDR2: KGHSH and LQKENI. The CDR3 DNA sequence: TGTGCCAGCTCACCATATACAGAGCTGGCTTTCTTT. This gives the protein CASSPYTELAFF. Full variable domain (rest looked up from reference TRBV18 and TRBJ1-1): NAGVMQNPRHLVRRRGQEARLRCSPMKGHSHVYWYRQLPEEGLKFMVYLQKENIIDESGMPKERFSAEFPKEGPSILRIQQVVRGDSAAYFCASSPYTELAFFGQGTRLTVV.

The V gene is TRBV30, the J gene TRBJ1-5; the match to TRBD1 covers 9 bases. Germline lookup yields CDR1 GTSNPN and CDR2 SVGIG (reference sequence). The CDR3 length is 16 residues. Losses at the gene ends were 5 bases for V and 4 bases for J; bases not matched to a gene: 12. The CDR3 sequence: CAWGTGTSSWNQPQHF. DNA of the CDR3: TGTGCCTGGGGGACAGGGACTTCCTCTTGGAATCAGCCCCAGCATTTT.

The chain joins TRBV30 to TRBJ2-2; 7 nucleotides align to TRBD1. V shed 7 bases, J shed 4 bases, and the junction held 9 bases outside the gene matches. Germline CDR1 is GTSNPN and CDR2 is SVGIG (reference sequence). This CDR3 contains 14 residues. The CDR3 region is CAYTTGWITGELFF. Here the CDR3 DNA reads TGTGCCTACACGACAGGGTGGATCACCGGGGAGCTGTTTTTT.

The V call is TRBV4-2, the J call TRBJ2-7, with 10 bases lining up with TRBD2. The germline CDR1 and CDR2 sequences are LGHNA and YNFKEQ. CDR3 size: 15 residues. Unmatched junction bases numbered 4, after V lost 4 bases and J lost 1 base. The CDR3 protein is CASSPRTSGSYEQYF. DNA of the CDR3: TGTGCCAGCAGCCCTCGGACTAGCGGATCCTACGAGCAGTACTTC.

The chain combines TRBV2 with TRBJ1-4; D not certain. The germline V gene has CDR1 SNHLY and CDR2 FYNNEI. The ends were cut back, 6 bases at V and 7 bases at J, with 9 bases in the middle. The length of the CDR3 is 12 residues. CDR3 sequence (DNA): TGTGCCAGCAGGCGGTTGGCTGAAAAACTGTTTTTT. Its protein product is CASRRLAEKLFF.

Only a few counts were recorded for this clone. The rearrangement joins TRBV28 to TRBJ1-4; 10 bases map to TRBD1. Germline values: CDR1 MDHEN, CDR2 SYDVKM. Germline trimming cut 6 bases from V and 8 bases from J; bases unmatched to any gene: 6. The CDR3 has 14 amino acids. The CDR3 loop is CASSWGQGREKLFF. CDR3 DNA sequence: TGTGCCAGCAGCTGGGGACAGGGGCGAGAAAAACTGTTTTTT.

The genes are TRBV15 and TRBJ2-3; D not certain. V gave up 0 bases and J gave up 6 bases, with 7 bases separating them. This CDR3 spans 13 amino acids. The germline V gene has CDR1 LNHNV and CDR2 YYDKDF (reference sequence). CDR3 amino acids: CATSRDVPDTQYF. CDR3 DNA sequence: TGTGCCACCAGCAGAGACGTTCCGGATACGCAGTATTTT.

V is TRBV7-2 and J is TRBJ1-5; D is unresolved. CDR1 SGHTA and CDR2 FQGNSA come from the germline V gene. V lost 0 bases and J 5 bases, leaving 5 bases between the germline ends. This CDR3 region has 13 residues. Here the CDR3 DNA reads TGTGCCAGCAGCTTAGCGCGGGATCAGCCCCAGCATTTT. It translates to CASSLARDQPQHF. The variable domain in full, with the rest retrieved from reference TRBV7-2 and TRBJ1-5, is GAGVSQSPSNKVTEKGKDVELRCDPISGHTALYWYRQSLGQGLEFLIYFQGNSAPDKSGLPSDRFSAERTGGSVSTLTIQRTQQEDSAVYLCASSLARDQPQHFGDGTRLSIL.

The chain carries TRBV23-1 and TRBJ1-5; D may be TRBD1 (5 bases). TRBV23-1 is an ORF; its function is uncertain. V was clipped by 4 bases and J by 0 bases, with 13 bases between them. The CDR3 totals 16 residues. This CDR3 reads CASSLRQLYSNQPQHF. CDR3 sequence (DNA): TGCGCCAGCAGTCTACGACAGCTTTATAGCAATCAGCCCCAGCATTTT.

This clone came up a few times. The chain couples TRBV29-1 to TRBJ1-1, with 8 bases identical to TRBD1. The V gene end was trimmed by 7 bases and the J gene end by 5 bases; junction bases not matched to a gene: 6. The CDR3 spans 12 residues. Germline V CDR1 and CDR2: SQVTM, ANQGSEA. The CDR3 sequence: CSGSGTGTEAFF. The CDR3 region has the DNA TGCAGCGGGTCCGGGACAGGAACTGAAGCTTTCTTT.